The text below deals with one T cell receptor (beta chain). The source of the sample is a study of CD8+ T cells in alopecia areata. CDR3 length: 14 amino acids. The ends lost 6 bases at V and 7 bases at J; junction bases unmatched: 6. Germline lookup yields CDR1 MDHEN and CDR2 SYDVKM. RNA extraction and reverse transcription yielded cDNA as sequencing template. TCRdb's copy holds only in-frame clones and misses some; the assay was immunoSEQ multiplex PCR. The sample lists 80,000 to 100,000 clones, around 38% seen once, with 1% to 1.5% in the top ten. Sequencing used CD4+ T cells sorted from blood. The chain carries TRBV28 and TRBJ1-6; 7 bases agree with TRBD1. This sequence originates from a human donor with alopecia areata. The CDR3 sequence is CASRHWDSNSPLHF. Here the CDR3 DNA reads TGTGCCAGCAGACACTGGGACAGCAATTCACCCCTCCACTTT.